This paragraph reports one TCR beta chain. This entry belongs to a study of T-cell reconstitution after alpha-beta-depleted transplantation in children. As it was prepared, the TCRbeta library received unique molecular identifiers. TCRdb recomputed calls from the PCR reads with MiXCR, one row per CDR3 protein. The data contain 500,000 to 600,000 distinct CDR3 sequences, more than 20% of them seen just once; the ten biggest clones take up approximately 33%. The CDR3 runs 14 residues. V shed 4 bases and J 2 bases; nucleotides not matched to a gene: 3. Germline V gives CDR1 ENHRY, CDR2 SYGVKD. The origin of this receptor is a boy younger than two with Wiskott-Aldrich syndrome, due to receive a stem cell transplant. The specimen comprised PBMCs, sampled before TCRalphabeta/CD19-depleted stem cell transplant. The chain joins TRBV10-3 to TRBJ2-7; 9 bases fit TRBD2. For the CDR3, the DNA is TGTGCCATCAGTGTACTAGCGGGCCCCTACGAGCAGTACTTC. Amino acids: CAISVLAGPYEQYF.